Shown below are 5 T cell receptor beta chains from a single sample sequenced in a study of CXCR3-negative and CXCR3-positive naive CD8 T cells. Researchers prepared the TRB cDNA libraries using 5' RACE with UMI labels. No DNA is given; TCRdb re-called the 5' RACE reads and lists each CDR3 protein once. Recorded for this sample: tens of thousands of distinct CDR3 sequences. Sequenced sample: memory CD8+ T cells from blood. These receptors all stem from a human donor in good health. Some clones in this sample may be carry-over from other donors' samples.

The chain joins TRBV6-2 or TRBV6-3 to TRBJ1-5. This CDR3 is 15 amino acids long. The germline V gene encodes CDR1 MNHEY and CDR2 SVGEGT. This CDR3 is CASSSAEYSNQPQHF.

The rearrangement links TRBV4-3 to TRBJ1-1; the D call from TCRdb, TRBD1, cannot be confirmed without DNA. The germline V gene has CDR1 LGHNA and CDR2 YSLEER. The CDR3 totals 17 residues. The CDR3 protein is CASSPSGGTGKITEAFF.

V and J are TRBV7-9 and TRBJ1-5. Germline V lookup: CDR1 SEHNR, CDR2 FQNEAQ (reference sequence). CDR3 length: 12 amino acids. Here the CDR3 reads CASSLDSQPQHF.

This chain joins TRBV2 and TRBJ2-6. Looked up from germline, CDR1 is SNHLY and CDR2 is FYNNEI. This CDR3 spans 16 amino acids. The CDR3 reads CASYTDRSRGVNVLTF.

The CDR3 loop reads CSARVPRRDTTIPNQPQHF. The genes are TRBV20-1 and TRBJ1-5; without DNA, the TCRdb call of TRBD1 cannot be checked. CDR3 size: 19 residues. CDR1 is DFQATT and CDR2 is SNEGSKA in the germline V gene (reference sequence).